Shown below are 21 T cell receptor beta chains from a single sample sequenced in a study of blood T cell repertoires in COVID-19. Measured with immunoSEQ multiplex PCR; TCRdb has only the in-frame clones, and not every one. This repertoire shows some 450,000 clones, about 90% found once; its top ten account for roughly 0.76%. Sequenced: peripheral blood. All receptors come from a young man with COVID-19, enrolled during active disease.

This clone was observed a handful of times. The genes are TRBV15 and TRBJ1-1; the D gene is possibly TRBD1 (6 bases). The V gene's germline CDR1 is LNHNV and CDR2 YYDKDF (reference sequence). V lost 2 bases and J lost 0, with 13 bases in between. The CDR3 is 16 residues long. CDR3 residues: CATSRWTAIMNTEAFF. The CDR3 coding sequence is TGTGCCACCAGCAGATGGACAGCGATCATGAACACTGAAGCTTTCTTT.

This chain links TRBV5-4 with TRBJ2-7; no clear D gene. V lost 4 bases and J 2 bases, leaving 4 bases between the germline ends. CDR3 length equals 11 residues. CDR1 SGHNT and CDR2 YYREEE come from the germline V gene (reference sequence). The CDR3 here is CASSNTYEQYF. DNA for the CDR3: TGTGCCAGCAGCAATACCTACGAGCAGTACTTC. Using reference TRBV5-4 and TRBJ2-7 for the parts outside the CDR3, the full variable domain is ETGVTQSPTHLIKTRGQQVTLRCSSQSGHNTVSWYQQALGQGPQFIFQYYREEENGRGNFPPRFSGLQFPNYSSELNVNALELDDSALYLCASSNTYEQYFGPGTRLTVT.

This chain connects TRBV2 to TRBJ2-5, with 12 nucleotides matching TRBD2. Germline V gene lookup returns CDR1 SNHLY and CDR2 FYNNEI. The CDR3 is 17 amino acids. J gave up 2 bases and V 6 bases, and 10 bases lay outside the gene matches. Here the CDR3 reads CASRPPLAGGRQETQYF. Here the CDR3 DNA reads TGTGCCAGCAGGCCCCCACTAGCGGGGGGTCGACAAGAGACCCAGTACTTC.

V is TRBV2 and J is TRBJ1-1, with TRBD1 as a possible D gene (6 bases). The CDR3 is made up of 12 amino acids. CDR1 and CDR2 (germline): SNHLY, FYNNEI. V shed 7 bases and J shed 1 base, with 7 bases lying between them. Here the CDR3 DNA reads TGTGCCAGCATGGACAGGAACACTGAAGCTTTCTTT. Encoded protein: CASMDRNTEAFF.

The rearrangement links TRBV7-6 to TRBJ2-7, with 7 bases lining up with TRBD1. This CDR3 has 13 amino acids. Germline trimming cut 10 bases from V and 3 bases from J; bases unmatched to any gene: 9. The germline gives CDR1 SGHVS, CDR2 FNYEAQ. The CDR3 loop reads CAIGGQDFYEQYF. The CDR3 DNA is TGTGCCATCGGAGGACAGGACTTCTACGAGCAGTACTTC.

The V gene is TRBV10-2, the J gene TRBJ1-6; no reliable D call. This CDR3 has 17 residues. Trimming removed 0 bases at V and 10 bases at J, with 19 bases between. Germline loops: CDR1 WSHSY, CDR2 SAAADI. The CDR3 here is CASSESTGVLVGSPLHF. Written as DNA, the CDR3 is TGCGCCAGCAGTGAGTCGACCGGGGTGTTGGTAGGATCACCCCTCCACTTT.

The chain is built from TRBV18 and TRBJ2-7; TRBD1 matches at 10 bases. The V segment lost 5 bases and the J segment 3 bases; nucleotides outside the gene matches: 4. The CDR3 runs to 14 residues. Germline V CDR1 and CDR2: KGHSH, LQKENI. CDR3 in amino acids: CASSSTGGGYEQYF. CDR3 DNA: TGTGCCAGCTCATCGACAGGGGGCGGCTACGAGCAGTACTTC.

This clone was recorded once. This chain joins TRBV9 and TRBJ1-2; tentatively, D is TRBD1 (5 bases). This CDR3 spans 14 amino acids. The V gene's germline CDR1 is SGDLS and CDR2 YYNGEE. Trimming removed 3 bases from V and 2 bases from J, with 11 bases in between. The CDR3, as DNA: TGTGCCAGCAGCGAACATGGGGCCAACTATGGCTACACCTTC. It codes for CASSEHGANYGYTF.

The chain carries TRBV27 and TRBJ2-5; 15 nucleotides line up with TRBD2. Germline V gene lookup returns CDR1 MNHEY and CDR2 SMNVEV (reference sequence). The CDR3 consists of 19 residues. V gave up 5 bases and J gave up 5 bases; unmatched junction bases: 15. DNA of the CDR3: TGTGCCAGCAGTGGACTGAGTGCGTTCGGACTAGCGGGAGGGGAGACCCAGTACTTC. Amino acid sequence: CASSGLSAFGLAGGETQYF.

The V and J genes are TRBV5-1 and TRBJ2-1; 9 bases are shared with TRBD1. The germline gives CDR1 SGHRS, CDR2 YFSETQ. This CDR3 comprises 12 residues. With V trimmed by 4 bases and J by 15 bases, 8 bases remained unmatched. CDR3 amino acids: CASSDLQGALFF. CDR3 coding DNA: TGCGCCAGCAGCGACCTACAGGGGGCCCTGTTCTTC.

This clone turned up a few times. V gene TRBV19 combines with J gene TRBJ2-7, with D perhaps TRBD2 (6 bases). With 0 bases removed from V and 2 bases from J, the gap between germline ends came to 11 bases. The CDR3 contains 15 residues. Germline CDR1 reads LNHDA; CDR2 reads SQIVND (reference sequence). The CDR3: CASSIDLGGPYEQYF. In nucleotides, the CDR3 is TGTGCCAGTAGTATAGATCTAGGAGGGCCCTACGAGCAGTACTTC.

The table lists this clone with a count of one. J is TRBJ1-1 and V is TRBV7-9; no clear D. V was trimmed by 2 bases and J by 3 bases, leaving 7 bases between them. The CDR3 is 13 amino acids. The germline gives CDR1 SEHNR, CDR2 FQNEAQ (reference sequence). The CDR3: CASSLYPDTEAFF. The CDR3 coding sequence is TGTGCCAGCAGCTTATACCCGGACACTGAAGCTTTCTTT.

The rearrangement uses TRBV5-4 and TRBJ2-5, with a possible D match to TRBD1 (5 bases). The germline CDR1 and CDR2 sequences are SGHNT and YYREEE (reference sequence). There are 15 residues in the CDR3. V lost 0 bases to trimming and J lost 5 bases, with 14 bases between them. CDR3 region: CASSLGIGVLETQYF. The CDR3 bases are TGTGCCAGCAGCTTGGGAATAGGGGTTCTGGAGACCCAGTACTTC.

This sequence joins TRBV3-1 (or the pseudogene TRBV3-2) and TRBJ2-2, with unresolved D. Germline V CDR1 and CDR2: LGHDT, YNNKEL (reference sequence). The V end lost 4 bases, the J end lost 7 bases, and 13 bases lay between the germline ends. The CDR3 has 14 amino acids. CDR3 sequence: CASSLAGLGGELFF. The CDR3 DNA is TGTGCCAGCAGCCTTGCCGGGTTGGGCGGGGAGCTGTTTTTT.

This chain connects TRBV5-6 to TRBJ1-4; D is undetermined. The CDR3 is 15 amino acids. In germline, CDR1 is SGHDT, CDR2 YYEEEE. V shed 0 bases and J shed 6 bases, with 12 bases lying between them. CDR3 protein: CASSLGGQSHEKLFF. The CDR3 DNA is TGTGCCAGCAGCTTGGGTGGGCAGTCGCATGAAAAACTGTTTTTT. The full variable domain, rest sourced from reference TRBV5-6 and TRBJ1-4, is DAGVTQSPTHLIKTRGQQVTLRCSPKSGHDTVSWYQQALGQGPQFIFQYYEEEERQRGNFPDRFSGHQFPNYSSELNVNALLLGDSALYLCASSLGGQSHEKLFFGSGTQLSVL.

This chain uses TRBV6-5 with TRBJ2-1; 10 bases align to TRBD2. The germline V gene has CDR1 MNHEY and CDR2 SVGAGI. J gave up 4 bases and V 9 bases, and 3 bases lay outside the gene matches. This CDR3 is built from 13 residues. The DNA for the CDR3 is TGTGCCAGTAAACTAGCGGGGTACAATGAGCAGTTCTTC. This translates into CASKLAGYNEQFF.

The chain links TRBV27 to TRBJ2-7; D not certain. The CDR3 length is 13 residues. CDR1 MNHEY and CDR2 SMNVEV come from the germline V gene (reference sequence). Trimming shortened V by 5 bases and J by 1 base, and 9 bases separated the two germline ends. The CDR3 bases are TGTGCCAGCAGTATCGGGTCGTCCTACGAGCAGTACTTC. Its translation: CASSIGSSYEQYF.

CDR3 loop: CASSSYRDRGEKLFF. Here the CDR3 DNA reads TGTGCCAGCAGTTCATATAGGGACAGGGGGGAAAAACTGTTTTTT. The gene calls are TRBV27 and TRBJ1-4; 11 nucleotides align to TRBD1. CDR1 and CDR2 (germline): MNHEY, SMNVEV (reference sequence). The CDR3 is 15 residues long. Trimming removed 4 bases from V and 8 bases from J; junction bases left unmatched: 6.

This chain joins TRBV9 and TRBJ1-5, with a weak D call TRBD1 (6 bases). CDR1 and CDR2 from the germline V gene are SGDLS and YYNGEE. Trimming removed 3 bases from V and 9 bases from J, with 13 bases in between. The CDR3 extends over 13 amino acids. The CDR3 DNA follows: TGTGCCAGCAGCGCCACCCAAGGGGGGCCCCAGCATTTT. This translates into CASSATQGGPQHF.

The chain carries TRBV29-1 and TRBJ2-3; D is undetermined. The germline V gene has CDR1 SQVTM and CDR2 ANQGSEA. The ends were cut back, 1 base at V and 5 bases at J, with 7 bases in the middle. The CDR3 is 12 amino acids. The CDR3 DNA follows: TGCAGCGTTGAAGGGCCAGAAGATACGCAGTATTTT. Translation gives CSVEGPEDTQYF.

The genes are TRBV29-1 and TRBJ2-1, with 10 bases matching TRBD2. The CDR3 is 13 residues long. Losses at the gene ends were 8 bases for V and 6 bases for J; bases not matched to a gene: 7. Germline CDR1 reads SQVTM; CDR2 reads ANQGSEA. The DNA for the CDR3 is TGCAGCTATCTAGCGGGAGTCTCCAATGAGCAGTTCTTC. This sequence encodes CSYLAGVSNEQFF.